This T cell receptor (beta chain) was profiled in a study of T cell repertoires in cytomegalovirus infection. Study as a whole: Based on public TCR beta signatures, there were indications of CMV infection and of a matching HLA type. Regarding the study as a whole: The ex vivo response was dominated by HLA-C-restricted CMV-specific TCR beta clonotypes.

About this clonotype: Its target is not known. A read error is possible here, since a much larger clone lies one base away.

A single record per CDR3 protein comes from TCRdb applying MiXCR to the reads. In the table there are about 890,000 distinct CDR3 sequences, around 30% of which are singletons. The sample here was cultured CD8+ T cells from PBMCs, taken from culture after CMV antigen stimulation. This clonotype originated in a human donor in good health (CMV status not recorded). Some clones in this sample may be carry-over from other donors' samples.

As DNA, the CDR3 is TGTGCCAGCATCCGGGGCACAGATACGCAGTATTTT. Its translation is CASIRGTDTQYF. This chain uses TRBV7-9 with TRBJ2-3; no clear D gene. CDR3 length: 12 residues. V was cut by 7 bases and J by 1 base, with 6 bases left in between. Looked up from germline, CDR1 is SEHNR and CDR2 is FQNEAQ (reference sequence). The full variable domain, rest sourced from reference TRBV7-9 and TRBJ2-3, is DTGVSQNPRHKITKRGQNVTFRCDPISEHNRLYWYRQTLGQGPEFLTYFQNEAQLEKSRLLSDRFSAERPKGSFSTLEIQRTEQGDSAMYLCASIRGTDTQYFGPGTRLTVL.